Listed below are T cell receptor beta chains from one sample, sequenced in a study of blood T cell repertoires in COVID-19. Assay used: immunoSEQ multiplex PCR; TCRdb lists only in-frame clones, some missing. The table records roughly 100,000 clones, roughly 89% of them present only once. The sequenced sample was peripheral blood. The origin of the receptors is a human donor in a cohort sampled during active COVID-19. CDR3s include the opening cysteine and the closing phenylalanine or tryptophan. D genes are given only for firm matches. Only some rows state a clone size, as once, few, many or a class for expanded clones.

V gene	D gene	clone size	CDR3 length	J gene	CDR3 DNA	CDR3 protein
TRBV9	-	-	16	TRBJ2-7	TGTGCCAGCAGCGTGGGGGCGGCGGCGTTCTCCTACGAGCAGTACTTC	CASSVGAAAFSYEQYF
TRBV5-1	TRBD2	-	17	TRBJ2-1	TGCGCCAGCAGCTTTGGACTAGCGGGGGGGCTAGGAAATGAGCAGTTCTTC	CASSFGLAGGLGNEQFF
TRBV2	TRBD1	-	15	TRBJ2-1	TGTGCCAGCAGCGAAGGGACAGGGTGGGGCAATGAGCAGTTCTTC	CASSEGTGWGNEQFF
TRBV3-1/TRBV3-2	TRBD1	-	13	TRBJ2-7	TGTGCCAGCAGCCAAGCCAGGGGGAACGAGCAGTACTTC	CASSQARGNEQYF
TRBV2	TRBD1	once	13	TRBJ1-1	TGTGCCAACGCGGGACAGAAGAACACTGAAGCTTTCTTT	CANAGQKNTEAFF
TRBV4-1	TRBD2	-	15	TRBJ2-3	TGCGCCAGCAGCCAAGGTAGCGGGGGCACAGATACGCAGTATTTT	CASSQGSGGTDTQYF
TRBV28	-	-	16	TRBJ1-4	TGTGCCAGCAGTACTATCAGGGGTCCAACTAATGAAAAACTGTTTTTT	CASSTIRGPTNEKLFF
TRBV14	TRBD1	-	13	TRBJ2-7	TGTGCCAGCAGCCGACAGGGAATGGGGGAGCAGTACTTC	CASSRQGMGEQYF
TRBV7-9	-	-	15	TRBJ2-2	TGTGCCAGCAGCTTAGTCTCAGGGGCCACCGGGGAGCTGTTTTTT	CASSLVSGATGELFF
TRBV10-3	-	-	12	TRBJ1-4	TGTGCCATCAGCGCGAGGAATGAAAAACTGTTTTTT	CAISARNEKLFF
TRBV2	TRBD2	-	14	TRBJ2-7	TGTGCCAGCACTTTTCAGGGACTAGTAAACGAGCAGTACTTC	CASTFQGLVNEQYF
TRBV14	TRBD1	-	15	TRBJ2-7	TGTGCCAGCAGCCAGGAGAGACAGGGGGTCTACGAGCAGTACTTC	CASSQERQGVYEQYF
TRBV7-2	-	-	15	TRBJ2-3	TGTGCCAGCAGCTTAATTGGGGCTGTAGCAGATACGCAGTATTTT	CASSLIGAVADTQYF
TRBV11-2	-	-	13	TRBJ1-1	TGTGCCAGCAGCTTAAATCCGGACAGTGAAGCTTTCTTT	CASSLNPDSEAFF